One sample yielded the 24 T cell receptor beta chains listed below, sequenced in a study of blood T cell repertoires in COVID-19. Produced via immunoSEQ multiplex PCR; TCRdb's table is partial and in-frame only. This sample yields about 230,000 clones, of which approximately 84% are seen a single time; roughly 16% belongs to the top ten. The specimen sequenced was PBMCs or T cells enriched from blood (not recorded which). The receptors originated from a man aged 18 to 30 who had recovered from COVID-19.

The rearrangement uses TRBV19 and TRBJ1-5; D is ambiguous. The germline V gene encodes CDR1 LNHDA and CDR2 SQIVND (reference sequence). CDR3 length equals 14 residues. Trimming took 5 bases from V and 2 from J, leaving 10 bases between them. The CDR3 loop reads CASSVHLGNQPQHF. CDR3 bases: TGTGCCAGTAGTGTACATTTGGGCAATCAGCCCCAGCATTTT.

Points on this clone: The same CDR3 can be traced to other DNA sequences in this sample. The rearrangement links TRBV7-9 to TRBJ1-3, with no clear D. This CDR3 has 14 amino acids. Germline assignment: CDR1 SEHNR and CDR2 FQNEAQ (reference sequence). The germline V and J ends were trimmed by 3 bases and 2 bases, with 8 bases remaining between them. The CDR3 sequence: CASSLSIAGNTIYF. Here the CDR3 DNA reads TGTGCCAGCAGCTTGAGTATTGCTGGAAACACCATATATTTT.

V is TRBV2 and J is TRBJ2-3; the match to TRBD2 covers 7 bases. Germline CDR1 reads SNHLY; CDR2 reads FYNNEI. V was clipped by 6 bases and J by 0 bases; unmatched bases: 3. The CDR3 loop spans 14 amino acids. The CDR3 DNA is TGTGCCAGCAGAGCTAGCGGTAGCACAGATACGCAGTATTTT. Amino acid sequence: CASRASGSTDTQYF.

The gene calls are TRBV6-5 and TRBJ1-2; 10 bases match TRBD1. Germline loops: CDR1 MNHEY, CDR2 SVGAGI. The V segment lost 8 bases and the J segment 7 bases; nucleotides outside the gene matches: 4. This CDR3 has 12 residues. CDR3 residues: CASRRTGGGYTF. CDR3 nucleotides: TGTGCCAGCCGTCGGACAGGGGGTGGCTACACCTTC.

This chain connects TRBV7-2 to TRBJ2-5, with TRBD1 matching over 7 bases. The CDR3 is 15 amino acids. Germline CDR1 and CDR2: SGHTA and FQGNSA. The ends lost 1 base at V and 5 bases at J; junction bases unmatched: 7. CDR3 sequence: CASSLGQGNRETQYF. As DNA, the CDR3 is TGTGCCAGCAGCTTAGGACAGGGAAATCGGGAGACCCAGTACTTC. Variable domain in full (rest from reference TRBV7-2 and TRBJ2-5): GAGVSQSPSNKVTEKGKDVELRCDPISGHTALYWYRQSLGQGLEFLIYFQGNSAPDKSGLPSDRFSAERTGGSVSTLTIQRTQQEDSAVYLCASSLGQGNRETQYFGPGTRLLVL.

The CDR3 is CASSIPKAGTGDGYTF. CDR3 nucleotide sequence: TGTGCCAGTAGTATCCCGAAGGCCGGGACAGGGGATGGCTACACCTTC. The chain employs TRBV19 and TRBJ1-2, with 10 bases identical to TRBD1. Trimming cost V 3 bases and J 6 bases; bases outside gene matches: 10. Germline V gene lookup returns CDR1 LNHDA and CDR2 SQIVND (reference sequence). This CDR3 has 16 residues.

The chain joins TRBV7-9 to TRBJ2-2; 8 bases are a match to TRBD2. V was clipped by 5 bases and J by 9 bases; unmatched bases: 11. The germline gives CDR1 SEHNR, CDR2 FQNEAQ (reference sequence). This CDR3 region has 15 residues. DNA of the CDR3: TGTGCCAGCAGCCCCGGGGGGGTTTCAACCCGGGAGCTGTTTTTT. Translation gives CASSPGGVSTRELFF. Together with reference TRBV7-9 and TRBJ2-2, the CDR3 gives the full variable domain: DTGVSQNPRHKITKRGQNVTFRCDPISEHNRLYWYRQTLGQGPEFLTYFQNEAQLEKSRLLSDRFSAERPKGSFSTLEIQRTEQGDSAMYLCASSPGGVSTRELFFGEGSRLTVL.

The gene calls are TRBV18 and TRBJ1-1, with D possibly being TRBD1 (6 bases). The CDR3 sequence is 15 residues long. The V end lost 5 bases, the J end lost 5 bases, and 18 bases lay between the germline ends. Germline loops: CDR1 KGHSH, CDR2 LQKENI. CDR3 region: CASSFSALGATEAFF. For the CDR3, the DNA is TGTGCCAGCTCATTTTCCGCGCTGGGGGCGACTGAAGCTTTCTTT. The entire variable domain, with the rest obtained from reference TRBV18 and TRBJ1-1, is as follows: NAGVMQNPRHLVRRRGQEARLRCSPMKGHSHVYWYRQLPEEGLKFMVYLQKENIIDESGMPKERFSAEFPKEGPSILRIQQVVRGDSAAYFCASSFSALGATEAFFGQGTRLTVV.

This rearrangement joins TRBV6-5 to TRBJ2-1; 8 nucleotides match TRBD1. The CDR3 is made up of 15 amino acids. In germline, CDR1 is MNHEY, CDR2 SVGAGI. Losses at the gene ends were 7 bases for V and 8 bases for J; bases not matched to a gene: 13. The DNA for the CDR3 is TGTGCCAGCAACGACGACAGGGGAAATTGGGATGAGCAGTTCTTC. Protein sequence: CASNDDRGNWDEQFF.

The chain is built from TRBV5-4 and TRBJ2-1; 12 bases fit TRBD2. Unmatched junction bases numbered 5, after V lost 3 bases and J lost 4 bases. CDR3 length: 16 residues. From germline, CDR1 is SGHNT and CDR2 YYREEE (reference sequence). The CDR3 spells CASSYRTSGGYNEQFF. CDR3 sequence (DNA): TGTGCCAGCAGCTACCGAACTAGCGGGGGGTACAATGAGCAGTTCTTC.

The chain is built from TRBV7-9 and TRBJ1-3, with D unclear. Trimming stripped 4 bases from V and 4 bases from J, with 8 bases between. Germline assignment: CDR1 SEHNR and CDR2 FQNEAQ (reference sequence). The CDR3 sequence is 13 residues long. The CDR3 loop is CASSYLGGNTIYF. The DNA of the CDR3 is TGTGCCAGCAGCTACCTGGGCGGAAACACCATATATTTT.

V is TRBV7-2 and J is TRBJ1-5; TRBD1 matches 8 bases. The CDR3 loop spans 14 amino acids. V trimming: 1 base; J trimming: 6 bases; junction bases outside the gene matches: 2. Looked up from germline, CDR1 is SGHTA and CDR2 is FQGNSA. CDR3 sequence: CASSLGQGPQPQHF. The CDR3 DNA follows: TGTGCCAGCAGCTTAGGACAGGGGCCTCAGCCCCAGCATTTT.

This clone showed up just once. The CDR3 region has the DNA TGTGCCAGCAGTGCGCTAGCGGGAGTGGGCAATGAGCAGTTCTTC. It encodes CASSALAGVGNEQFF. This sequence joins TRBV2 and TRBJ2-1; 10 bases line up with TRBD2. Per germline, CDR1 SNHLY and CDR2 FYNNEI. With 4 bases clipped from V and 6 bases from J, the junction kept 6 bases outside the gene matches. The length of the CDR3 is 15 residues.

The J gene is TRBJ1-1, the V gene TRBV18, with 9 bases lining up with TRBD1. This CDR3 contains 14 residues. CDR1 and CDR2 from the germline V gene are KGHSH and LQKENI. J was trimmed by 4 bases and V by 4 bases; bases with no gene match: 4. CDR3 sequence (DNA): TGTGCCAGCTCACAGGAACAGGGGGCCACTGAAGCTTTCTTT. This sequence encodes CASSQEQGATEAFF.

The genes are TRBV30 and TRBJ2-5; the match to TRBD1 covers 10 bases. CDR1 is GTSNPN, CDR2 SVGIG, per germline (reference sequence). After removal of 5 bases from V and 5 bases from J, the junction contained 5 bases not matched to a gene. CDR3 length equals 13 residues. The CDR3 DNA is TGTGCCTGGGACAGGGGGCTGGGGGAGACCCAGTACTTC. Protein: CAWDRGLGETQYF.

The CDR3: CASSQGLVSGNTIYF. As DNA, the CDR3 is TGTGCCAGCAGTCAGGGACTCGTCTCTGGAAACACCATATATTTT. The chain uses TRBV6-5 and TRBJ1-3, with D possibly TRBD1 on 5 matching bases. The V end lost 5 bases, the J end lost 0 bases, and 11 bases lay between the germline ends. The CDR3 runs to 15 residues. Germline assignment: CDR1 MNHEY and CDR2 SVGAGI.

V gene TRBV2 combines with J gene TRBJ2-4; TRBD2 matches at 15 bases. Germline CDR1 and CDR2: SNHLY and FYNNEI. The CDR3 extends over 17 amino acids. J was trimmed by 9 bases and V by 5 bases; bases with no gene match: 11. CDR3 protein: CASSKGTSGGLEGIQYF. The CDR3 DNA sequence: TGTGCCAGCAGTAAAGGGACTAGCGGGGGGTTGGAGGGCATTCAGTACTTC. Combining the CDR3 with reference TRBV2 and TRBJ2-4 gives the whole variable domain EPEVTQTPSHQVTQMGQEVILRCVPISNHLYFYWYRQILGQKVEFLVSFYNNEISEKSEIFDDQFSVERPDGSNFTLKIRSTKLEDSAMYFCASSKGTSGGLEGIQYFGAGTRLSVL.

The rearrangement joins TRBV2 to TRBJ1-1; 8 nucleotides line up with TRBD1. Germline-derived CDR1 and CDR2 are SNHLY and FYNNEI. This CDR3 spans 13 amino acids. V lost 4 bases to trimming and J lost 6 bases; unmatched junction nucleotides: 4. In DNA, the CDR3 is TGTGCCAGCAGTGCGGACAGGGAGGCTGAAGCTTTCTTT. Its protein product is CASSADREAEAFF.

DNA of the CDR3: TGTGCCAGCAGCCAGGGGGGTTTGCAGCCCCAGCATTTT. Protein sequence: CASSQGGLQPQHF. This sequence joins TRBV14 and TRBJ1-5, with D perhaps matching TRBD1 (5 bases). The germline V gene encodes CDR1 SGHDN and CDR2 FVKESK. The CDR3 runs 13 residues. The V end was cut by 3 bases, the J end by 7 bases, with 10 bases between.

CDR3 residues: CASSTGVVYEQYF. The DNA of the CDR3 is TGTGCCAGCAGCACGGGGGTGGTATACGAGCAGTACTTC. The chain joins TRBV5-6 to TRBJ2-7; weak D call: TRBD2 (6 bases). This CDR3 has 13 amino acids. V lost 4 bases and J lost 4, with 12 bases in between. Per germline, CDR1 SGHDT and CDR2 YYEEEE.

J is TRBJ2-2 and V is TRBV12-5; a possible D gene is TRBD1 (6 bases). The CDR3 length is 17 residues. CDR1 and CDR2 from the germline V gene are LGHNT and FRNRAP. Trimming shortened V by 1 base and J by 5 bases, and 17 bases separated the two germline ends. Here the CDR3 reads CASGLAPTGSGTGELFF. The CDR3 DNA reads TGTGCTAGTGGTTTGGCCCCAACAGGGTCAGGGACCGGGGAGCTGTTTTTT. The full variable domain, in which reference TRBV12-5 and TRBJ2-2 provide the parts outside the CDR3, is DARVTQTPRHKVTEMGQEVTMRCQPILGHNTVFWYRQTMMQGLELLAYFRNRAPLDDSGMPKDRFSAEMPDATLATLKIQPSEPRDSAVYFCASGLAPTGSGTGELFFGEGSRLTVL.

J is TRBJ2-2 and V is TRBV5-6; TRBD1 matches 9 bases. V shed 4 bases, J shed 4 bases, and the junction held 5 bases outside the gene matches. The CDR3 length is 15 residues. Germline-derived CDR1 and CDR2 are SGHDT and YYEEEE. Written as DNA, the CDR3 is TGTGCCAGCAGCAAGGGACAGGGATTCACCGGGGAGCTGTTTTTT. This gives the protein CASSKGQGFTGELFF. Using reference TRBV5-6 and TRBJ2-2 for the parts outside the CDR3, the full variable domain is DAGVTQSPTHLIKTRGQQVTLRCSPKSGHDTVSWYQQALGQGPQFIFQYYEEEERQRGNFPDRFSGHQFPNYSSELNVNALLLGDSALYLCASSKGQGFTGELFFGEGSRLTVL.

The V call is TRBV5-1, the J call TRBJ1-2; D is undetermined. The germline V gene has CDR1 SGHRS and CDR2 YFSETQ. The CDR3 sequence is 14 residues long. V was trimmed by 0 bases and J by 8 bases, leaving 14 bases between them. Here the CDR3 DNA reads TGCGCCAGCAGCTTGGCCGAGCACGGGGAAGGCTACACCTTC. It codes for CASSLAEHGEGYTF.

This clone was seen many times. The rearrangement uses TRBV5-1 and TRBJ1-3; 7 nucleotides align to TRBD1. V trimming: 3 bases; J trimming: 0 bases; junction bases outside the gene matches: 9. CDR3 length equals 17 residues. Germline V CDR1 and CDR2: SGHRS, YFSETQ. The DNA for the CDR3 is TGCGCCAGCAGCTACCAGGCCGGGACAGTCTCTGGAAACACCATATATTTT. Translation gives CASSYQAGTVSGNTIYF.